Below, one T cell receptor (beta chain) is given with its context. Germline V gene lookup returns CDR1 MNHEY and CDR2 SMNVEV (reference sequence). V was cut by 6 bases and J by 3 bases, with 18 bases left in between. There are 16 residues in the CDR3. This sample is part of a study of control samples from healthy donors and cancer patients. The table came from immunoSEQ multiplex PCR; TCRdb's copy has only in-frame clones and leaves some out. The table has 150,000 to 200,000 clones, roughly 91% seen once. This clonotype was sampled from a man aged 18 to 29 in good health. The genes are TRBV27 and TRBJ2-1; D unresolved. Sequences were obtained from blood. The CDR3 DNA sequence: TGTGCCAGCAGAACTATCCTCGGCGCCGGCTACAATGAGCAGTTCTTC. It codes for CASRTILGAGYNEQFF.